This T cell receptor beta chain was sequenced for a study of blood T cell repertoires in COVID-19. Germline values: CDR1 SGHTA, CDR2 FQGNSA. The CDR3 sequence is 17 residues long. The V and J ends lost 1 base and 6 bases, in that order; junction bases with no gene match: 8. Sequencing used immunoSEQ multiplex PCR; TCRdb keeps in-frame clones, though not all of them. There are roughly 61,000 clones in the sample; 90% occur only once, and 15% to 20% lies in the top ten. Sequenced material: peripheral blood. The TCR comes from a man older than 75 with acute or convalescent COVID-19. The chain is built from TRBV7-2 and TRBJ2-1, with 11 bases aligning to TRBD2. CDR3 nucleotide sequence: TGTGCCAGCAGCTTAGTAGCGGGGGGGATGTTGGGCAATGAGCAGTTCTTC. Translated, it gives CASSLVAGGMLGNEQFF.